Listed here are 10 T cell receptor beta chains from one sample, sequenced in a study of OX40 agonist ivuxolimab in advanced cancers. The method was immunoSEQ multiplex PCR; TCRdb's version includes in-frame clones alone and lacks a portion of them. The sample lists some 70,000 clones, approximately 86% occurring once. Material: CD4+ or CD8+ T cells sorted from blood, obtained in a trial of the OX40 agonist ivuxolimab. The origin of the receptors is an adult with an advanced solid tumor such as melanoma, head and neck, liver or kidney cancer.

The V gene is TRBV5-1, the J gene TRBJ2-6; perhaps TRBD2 as D (5 bases). CDR1 and CDR2 (germline): SGHRS, YFSETQ. The CDR3 sequence is 18 residues long. V was shortened by 6 bases and J by 0 bases, with 19 bases between the two germline ends. Here the CDR3 reads CASTSAGPGYSGANVLTF. Written as DNA, the CDR3 is TGCGCCAGCACCTCGGCGGGCCCAGGCTACTCTGGGGCCAACGTCCTGACTTTC.

The gene calls are TRBV10-3 and TRBJ1-1; D not certain. With 6 bases removed from V and 0 bases from J, the gap between germline ends came to 11 bases. The CDR3 covers 14 residues. CDR1 and CDR2 from the germline V gene are ENHRY and SYGVKD. The CDR3 bases are TGTGCCATCAGCACGGGCGGTATGAACACTGAAGCTTTCTTT. It is translated as CAISTGGMNTEAFF.

V is TRBV19 and J is TRBJ1-5; D may be TRBD1 (5 bases). This CDR3 spans 16 amino acids. V lost 5 bases, J lost 2 bases, and 16 bases lay in between. Germline CDR1 reads LNHDA; CDR2 reads SQIVND (reference sequence). The CDR3 DNA is TGTGCCAGTAGTCTAATGGGGGGTTCGGGCAATCAGCCCCAGCATTTT. Residues: CASSLMGGSGNQPQHF.

The genes are TRBV9 and TRBJ2-2, with a weak D call TRBD1 (5 bases). Per germline, CDR1 SGDLS and CDR2 YYNGEE. V was trimmed by 6 bases and J by 2 bases, leaving 11 bases between them. The CDR3 is made up of 14 amino acids. Here the CDR3 DNA reads TGTGCCAGCACCCTGGGGCACAACACCGGGGAGCTGTTTTTT. It encodes CASTLGHNTGELFF.

V is TRBV2 and J is TRBJ1-1; 7 bases fit TRBD1. Germline lookup yields CDR1 SNHLY and CDR2 FYNNEI. V lost 7 bases and J lost 5; bases outside the gene matches: 13. The CDR3 has 15 residues. CDR3 sequence reads: CASTPANRGGTEAFF. The CDR3 DNA reads as TGTGCCAGCACCCCAGCTAACAGGGGAGGTACTGAAGCTTTCTTT.

This sequence joins TRBV5-4 and TRBJ2-2; 7 nucleotides align to TRBD1. The CDR3 sequence is 16 residues long. Germline lookup yields CDR1 SGHNT and CDR2 YYREEE (reference sequence). After removal of 4 bases from V and 3 bases from J, the junction contained 9 bases not matched to a gene. Here the CDR3 DNA reads TGTGCCAGCAGCATCGAGAGGGGGCTCGACACCGGGGAGCTGTTTTTT. This translates into CASSIERGLDTGELFF.

J is TRBJ2-7 and V is TRBV27, with D possibly TRBD1 on 5 matching bases. The V and J ends lost 6 bases and 3 bases respectively, with 9 bases between them. CDR3 length equals 12 residues. The germline CDR1 and CDR2 sequences are MNHEY and SMNVEV (reference sequence). DNA for the CDR3: TGTGCCAGCAGAACAGGCCACTACGAGCAGTACTTC. This gives the protein CASRTGHYEQYF.

As to this clone: An end of the junction differs from the germline gene, which may be a read error. J is TRBJ1-5 and V is TRBV7-2; 9 nucleotides match TRBD1. Germline V gene data show CDR1 as SGHTA and CDR2 as FQGNSA. The CDR3 covers 14 residues. The CDR3 DNA reads as TGTGCCAGCAGCCAAACAGGGGGCAACCAGCCCCAGCATTTT. Translating gives CASSQTGGNQPQHF.

J is TRBJ2-7 and V is TRBV18; a possible D gene is TRBD1 (6 bases). The V and J ends lost 2 bases and 4 bases respectively, with 9 bases between them. The CDR3 sequence is 13 residues long. Germline values: CDR1 KGHSH, CDR2 LQKENI. Written as DNA, the CDR3 is TGTGCCAGCTCACCAGTGGGGGCTTACGAGCAGTACTTC. Amino acids: CASSPVGAYEQYF.

The CDR3 DNA is TGTGCCAGCAGCCCCGGGACTAGCGGGGGCTTGAATACGCAGTATTTT. Amino acids: CASSPGTSGGLNTQYF. The gene calls are TRBV7-3 and TRBJ2-3; TRBD2 matches at 14 bases. The germline V gene encodes CDR1 SGHTA and CDR2 FQGTGA. V trimming: 5 bases; J trimming: 7 bases; junction bases outside the gene matches: 8. This CDR3 is built from 16 residues.